Each of the 18 T cell receptor beta chains below was sequenced from the same sample in a study of T cells in Graves' hyperthyroidism and ophthalmopathy. RNA transcripts served as the template for amplifying TCR beta CDR3 regions. First-round RT-PCR of the TCR CDR3 relied on the HTBI primer set. A single record per CDR3 protein comes from TCRdb applying MiXCR to the multiplex PCR reads. Here the sample spans roughly 700,000 distinct CDR3 sequences, around 15% being singletons. Sequencing was performed on blood. The receptors were sampled from a woman under 30 with Graves' hyperthyroidism.

The chain is built from TRBV19 and TRBJ1-5; D might be TRBD1 (5 bases). The CDR3 is made up of 17 amino acids. Per germline, CDR1 LNHDA and CDR2 SQIVND (reference sequence). Trimming took off 0 bases at V and 6 bases at J, with 18 bases between the two ends. CDR3 amino acids: CASSIETGRLDVQPQHF. Here the CDR3 DNA reads TGTGCCAGTAGTATAGAAACGGGGCGGCTTGATGTTCAGCCCCAGCATTTT.

This clonotype was recorded many times. The rearrangement joins TRBV7-2 to TRBJ2-7; 8 bases fit TRBD2. V lost 5 bases, J lost 9 bases, and 15 bases stayed unmatched. The CDR3 is 15 residues long. The V gene's germline CDR1 is SGHTA and CDR2 FQGNSA. The CDR3 sequence: CASSPRLATNVGQYF. The CDR3 nucleotides are TGTGCCAGCAGCCCGAGACTAGCGACCAACGTCGGGCAGTACTTC.

This clonotype came up a few times. The rearrangement uses TRBV6-1 and TRBJ2-3, with TRBD1 identical over 9 bases. This CDR3 has 17 amino acids. Germline CDR1 is MNHNS and CDR2 is SASEGT. Trimming at V came to 6 bases and at J to 6 bases, leaving 16 bases not matched to a gene. The CDR3 region is CASRRIRQGVMWDTQYF. The DNA of the CDR3 is TGTGCCAGCAGGAGAATCCGACAGGGGGTGATGTGGGATACGCAGTATTTT.

This clonotype was picked up many times. The rearrangement links TRBV6-1 to TRBJ2-7; D call uncertain. The V gene lost 5 bases and the J gene lost 4 bases, with 15 bases spanning the gap. There are 14 residues in the CDR3. The V gene's germline CDR1 is MNHNS and CDR2 SASEGT. As DNA, the CDR3 is TGTGCCAGCAGTATGACTGGGATGAAATACGAGCAGTACTTC. Protein: CASSMTGMKYEQYF.

This clonotype was picked up many times. The rearrangement links TRBV12-3 or TRBV12-4 to TRBJ2-3, with 13 bases matching TRBD2. The CDR3 totals 15 residues. V was pared by 6 bases and J by 5 bases, with 5 bases of the junction left unmatched. The CDR3 protein is CASSRTSGRRDTQYF. CDR3 bases: TGTGCCAGCAGCCGGACTAGCGGGAGACGAGATACGCAGTATTTT.

The rearrangement uses TRBV7-4 and TRBJ1-3, with 8 bases that match TRBD1. The CDR3 is made up of 19 amino acids. The germline V gene has CDR1 SGHVT and CDR2 SQSDAQ. The V segment lost 3 bases and the J segment 0 bases; nucleotides outside the gene matches: 13. Here the CDR3 DNA reads TGTGCCAGCAGCTTCCGTCGCCCGGACAGGGTTTACTCTGGAAACACCATATATTTT. Translated: CASSFRRPDRVYSGNTIYF. The full variable domain, its missing parts supplied by reference TRBV7-4 and TRBJ1-3, is GAGVSQSPRYKVAKRGRDVALRCDSISGHVTLYWYRQTLGQGSEVLTYSQSDAQRDKSGRPSGRFSAERPERSVSTLKIQRTEQGDSAVYLCASSFRRPDRVYSGNTIYFGEGSWLTVV.

This clonotype was observed a few times. The chain is built from TRBV5-4 and TRBJ2-4; D is perhaps TRBD2 (5 bases). The germline V and J ends were trimmed by 4 bases and 3 bases, with 17 bases remaining between them. Germline lookup yields CDR1 SGHNT and CDR2 YYREEE (reference sequence). The CDR3 length is 16 residues. The CDR3 here is CASSLREGRGKNIQYF. As DNA, the CDR3 is TGTGCCAGCAGCCTCCGTGAAGGGAGAGGCAAAAACATTCAGTACTTC. The full variable domain, its missing parts supplied by reference TRBV5-4 and TRBJ2-4, is ETGVTQSPTHLIKTRGQQVTLRCSSQSGHNTVSWYQQALGQGPQFIFQYYREEENGRGNFPPRFSGLQFPNYSSELNVNALELDDSALYLCASSLREGRGKNIQYFGAGTRLSVL.

This clonotype has a handful of counts. V is TRBV3-1 and J is TRBJ1-2; D is unresolved. CDR1 is LGHDT, CDR2 YNNKEL, per germline (reference sequence). V was pared by 1 base and J by 4 bases, with 13 bases between. There are 15 residues in the CDR3. In DNA form, the CDR3 reads TGTGCCAGCAGCCAAGGGAGCGGGCAGGCCTATGGCTACACCTTC. Translated: CASSQGSGQAYGYTF.

This clonotype was counted many times. The chain joins TRBV20-1 to TRBJ2-1; possible D gene TRBD2, 5 bases. Trimming pared 6 bases from V and 0 bases from J, leaving 12 bases between. In germline, CDR1 is DFQATT, CDR2 SNEGSKA (reference sequence). The CDR3 is 14 amino acids. The CDR3 nucleotides are TGCAGTGCCGGGGAATGGGGCTCCTACAATGAGCAGTTCTTC. This codes for CSAGEWGSYNEQFF.

This clonotype was picked up many times. The gene calls are TRBV18 and TRBJ2-7; 9 nucleotides agree with TRBD1. This CDR3 has 16 amino acids. Trimming took 2 bases from V and 1 from J; bases not matched to a gene: 6. Germline lookup yields CDR1 KGHSH and CDR2 LQKENI. The CDR3 DNA reads as TGTGCCAGCTCACCAGAAGACAGGGGGACGTCCTACGAGCAGTACTTC. Translated, it gives CASSPEDRGTSYEQYF.

This clonotype showed up just a few times. The CDR3 DNA is TGTGCCAGCAGCCCAGACAGTTCTTCGTCCAAAAACATTCAGTACTTC. Amino acids: CASSPDSSSSKNIQYF. This rearrangement joins TRBV7-2 to TRBJ2-4; D might be TRBD1 (5 bases). V gave up 5 bases and J gave up 2 bases, with 16 bases separating them. CDR3 length: 16 amino acids. The germline V gene has CDR1 SGHTA and CDR2 FQGNSA.

This chain uses TRBV7-9 with TRBJ2-5; 7 nucleotides line up with TRBD2. CDR1 is SEHNR, CDR2 FQNEAQ, per germline (reference sequence). After removal of 3 bases from V and 0 bases from J, the junction contained 1 base not matched to a gene. This CDR3 comprises 14 residues. This chain's CDR3 is CASSFGTNQETQYF. CDR3 bases: TGTGCCAGCAGCTTCGGGACTAACCAAGAGACCCAGTACTTC.

In this sample, this clonotype turned up a few times. The rearrangement uses TRBV29-1 and TRBJ1-1, with TRBD1 matching over 7 bases. The ends lost 7 bases at V and 0 bases at J; junction bases unmatched: 11. The germline V gene has CDR1 SQVTM and CDR2 ANQGSEA. The CDR3 length is 15 residues. The CDR3 sequence is CSGKVAGGMNTEAFF. CDR3 bases: TGCAGCGGAAAGGTGGCAGGGGGGATGAACACTGAAGCTTTCTTT. Based on the CDR3 plus reference TRBV29-1 and TRBJ1-1, the full variable domain is SAVISQKPSRDICQRGTSLTIQCQVDSQVTMMFWYRQQPGQSLTLIATANQGSEATYESGFVIDKFPISRPNLTFSTLTVSNMSPEDSSIYLCSGKVAGGMNTEAFFGQGTRLTVV.

V gene TRBV4-1 combines with J gene TRBJ2-7, with D possibly matching TRBD2 (5 bases). The V and J ends lost 3 bases and 2 bases respectively, with 14 bases between them. This CDR3 has 15 residues. The germline V gene encodes CDR1 MGHRA and CDR2 YSYEKL. The CDR3 coding sequence is TGCGCCAGCAGCCAGGCCAGAGCGGCCACCTACGAGCAGTACTTC. Translated: CASSQARAATYEQYF.

This clonotype was recorded many times. The CDR3 bases are TGTGCCAGCAGACTAGCGGGGATAGCCAATACGCAGTATTTT. This gives the protein CASRLAGIANTQYF. This sequence joins TRBV7-2 and TRBJ2-3, with 10 bases aligning to TRBD2. This CDR3 comprises 14 residues. CDR1 is SGHTA and CDR2 is FQGNSA in the germline V gene. The J segment lost 7 bases and the V segment lost 6 bases, leaving 7 bases of the junction unmatched.

This clonotype was counted a few times. The chain combines TRBV18 with TRBJ2-7; possibly TRBD1 or TRBD2 for D (5 bases each). This CDR3 has 14 residues. Germline V CDR1 and CDR2: KGHSH, LQKENI. V was clipped by 6 bases and J by 7 bases, with 19 bases between them. CDR3 sequence: CASSPAWGNREQYF. The CDR3 DNA reads as TGTGCCAGCTCCCCCGCCTGGGGGAACCGGGAGCAGTACTTC.

In its sample, this clonotype was seen many times. V is TRBV27 and J is TRBJ2-7; 9 bases map to TRBD1. The CDR3 spans 15 residues. V was pared by 4 bases and J by 1 base, with 5 bases of the junction left unmatched. Germline V gives CDR1 MNHEY, CDR2 SMNVEV (reference sequence). CDR3: CASSYRGTGSYEQYF. The CDR3, as DNA: TGTGCCAGCAGTTACCGGGGGACAGGGTCCTACGAGCAGTACTTC.

This clonotype was detected many times. V gene TRBV20-1 combines with J gene TRBJ2-3; the match to TRBD2 covers 8 bases. CDR1 is DFQATT and CDR2 is SNEGSKA in the germline V gene (reference sequence). Unmatched junction bases numbered 10, after V lost 3 bases and J lost 2 bases. CDR3 length: 16 amino acids. CDR3 bases: TGCAGTGCTAGGGGTTGGGCTAGCGGGCACACAGATACGCAGTATTTT. Amino acid sequence: CSARGWASGHTDTQYF.